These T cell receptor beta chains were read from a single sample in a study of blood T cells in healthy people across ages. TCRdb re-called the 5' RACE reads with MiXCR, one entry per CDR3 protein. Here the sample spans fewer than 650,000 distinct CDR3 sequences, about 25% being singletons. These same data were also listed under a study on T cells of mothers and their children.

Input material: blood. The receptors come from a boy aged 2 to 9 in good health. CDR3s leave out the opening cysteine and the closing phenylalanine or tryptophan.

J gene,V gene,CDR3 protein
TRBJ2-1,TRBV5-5,ASSSRLAGVFYNEQF
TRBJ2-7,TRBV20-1,SGSDSYEQY
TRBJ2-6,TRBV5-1,ASSFQGANVLT
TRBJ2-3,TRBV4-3,ASSQSRGRTDTQY
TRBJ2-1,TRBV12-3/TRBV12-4,ASSPPGLAGFEQF
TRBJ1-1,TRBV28,ASSLYRLNTEAF
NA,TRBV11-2,ASRPTLAQTYEQY
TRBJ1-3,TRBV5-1,ASSLDSKDSGNTIY
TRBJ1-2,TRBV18,ASSPLLAEGANT
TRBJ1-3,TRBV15,ATSRDASPGNTIY
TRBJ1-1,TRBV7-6,ASSLGSLIQGGLNTEAF
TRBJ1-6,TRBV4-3,ASSQERLYNSPLH
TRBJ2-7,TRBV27,ASSLTLGQSYEQY
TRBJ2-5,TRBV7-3,ASSLLGGSQETQY
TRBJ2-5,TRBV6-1,ASNRLVDFQETQY
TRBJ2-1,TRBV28,ASSPRTSGGRPYNEQF
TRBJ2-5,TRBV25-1,ASSGLGGETQY
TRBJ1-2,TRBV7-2,ASTPGSGESGYT
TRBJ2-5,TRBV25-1,ASSETTTQY
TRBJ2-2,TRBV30,AWKIGVNTGELF
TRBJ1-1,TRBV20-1,SAREYERLEAF
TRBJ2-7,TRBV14,ASSQVGTGYEQY
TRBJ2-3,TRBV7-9,ASSLTGGRSTDTQY
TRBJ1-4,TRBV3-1,ASSQGPPNEKLF
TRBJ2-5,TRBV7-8,ASSPGIRGETQY
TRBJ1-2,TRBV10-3,AISELGRTSYT
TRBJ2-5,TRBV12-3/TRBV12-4,ASSRGTSWSETQY
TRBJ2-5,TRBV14,ASSYGARETQY
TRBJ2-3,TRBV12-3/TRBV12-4,ASSPPRSGPNTDTQY
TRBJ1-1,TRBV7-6,ASSLAEQGWIDTEAF
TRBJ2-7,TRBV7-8,ASSLPLGQGSYEQY
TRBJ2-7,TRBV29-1,SVEAVGSSYEQY
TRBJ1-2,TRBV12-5,ASGLVDRVHGYT
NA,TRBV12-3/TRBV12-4,ASSLGEQF
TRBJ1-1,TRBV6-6,ATHGGNQNTEAF
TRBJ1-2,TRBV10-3,AISESWPIANYGYT
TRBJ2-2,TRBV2,ASSASGRASGELF
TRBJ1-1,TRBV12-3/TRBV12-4,ASSAAGGSGTEAF
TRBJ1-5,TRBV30,AWARTGWNQPQH
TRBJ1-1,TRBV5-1,ASSPTGHPNTEAF
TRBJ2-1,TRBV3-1,ASSPQQVRVQF
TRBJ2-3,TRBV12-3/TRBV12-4,ASSYNPMDTQY
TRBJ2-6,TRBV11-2,ASTQEGSGANVLT
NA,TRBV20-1,SAPRAPDSYEQY
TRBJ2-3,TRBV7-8,ASSLLIAGYSTDTQY
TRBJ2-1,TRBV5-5,ASSSTAGTGGYNEQF
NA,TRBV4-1,ASSQLGLVIDEQF
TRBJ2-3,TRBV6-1,ASSENRLAVLDTQY
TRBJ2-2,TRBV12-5,ASGFIGLLNTGELF
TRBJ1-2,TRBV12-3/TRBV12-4,ASTSLGGRGGYT
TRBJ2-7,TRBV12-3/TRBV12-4,ASQEQGALRNEQY
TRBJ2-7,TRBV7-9,ASSLVGAPSSYEQY
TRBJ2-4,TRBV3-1,ASSQDKAPRTKNIQY
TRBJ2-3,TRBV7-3,ASSFGQGARDTQY
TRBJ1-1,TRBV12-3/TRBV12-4,ASSEGENTEAF